Here is one TCR beta chain with its context. Its matching antigen is unknown. The CDR3 covers 14 residues. Germline CDR1 reads SGHAT; CDR2 reads FQDESV (reference sequence). The V end was cut by 5 bases, the J end by 6 bases, with 17 bases between. The data were obtained in a study of cytomegalovirus exposure and HLA in healthy donors. The PCR had 60 Vbeta and 13 Jbeta primers. TCRdb keeps only in-frame clones here, not all; method: immunoSEQ multiplex PCR. There are under 200,000 clones in the sample; 62% occur only once, and around 3% lies in the top ten. Study-level points and caveats: A later analysis reportedly identified an Asian-associated ancestry cluster as carrying fewer N-insertions than the approximately 670-donor mean. HLA alleles showed associations with 15,000 to 20,000 TCR beta sequences in a later analysis, at a 0.05 false discovery rate.

Specimen: PBMCs. The chain has TRBV11-1 and TRBJ2-7, with D maybe TRBD2 (6 bases). The TCR was taken from a man aged 40-49 years in good health and CMV-seronegative. The CDR3 region has the DNA TGTGCCAGCAGCGCCGGGACTTCGCTCGCCGAGCAGTACTTC. Translated, it gives CASSAGTSLAEQYF.